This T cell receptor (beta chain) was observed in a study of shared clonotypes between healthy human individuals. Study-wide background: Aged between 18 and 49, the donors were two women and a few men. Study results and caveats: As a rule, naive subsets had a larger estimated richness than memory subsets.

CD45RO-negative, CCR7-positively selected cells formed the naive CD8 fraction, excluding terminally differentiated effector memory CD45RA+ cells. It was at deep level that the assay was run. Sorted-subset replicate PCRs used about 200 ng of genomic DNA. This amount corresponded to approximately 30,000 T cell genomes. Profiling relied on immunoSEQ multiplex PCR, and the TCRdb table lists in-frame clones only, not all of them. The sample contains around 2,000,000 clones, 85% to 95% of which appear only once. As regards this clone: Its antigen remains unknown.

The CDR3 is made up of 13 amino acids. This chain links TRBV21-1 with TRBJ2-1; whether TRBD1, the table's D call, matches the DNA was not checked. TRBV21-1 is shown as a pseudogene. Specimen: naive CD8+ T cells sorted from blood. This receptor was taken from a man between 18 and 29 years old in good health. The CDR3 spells CASSKAGLRRQFF. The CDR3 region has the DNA TGTGCCAGCAGCAAAGCGGGGCTTCGAAGGCAGTTCTTC.